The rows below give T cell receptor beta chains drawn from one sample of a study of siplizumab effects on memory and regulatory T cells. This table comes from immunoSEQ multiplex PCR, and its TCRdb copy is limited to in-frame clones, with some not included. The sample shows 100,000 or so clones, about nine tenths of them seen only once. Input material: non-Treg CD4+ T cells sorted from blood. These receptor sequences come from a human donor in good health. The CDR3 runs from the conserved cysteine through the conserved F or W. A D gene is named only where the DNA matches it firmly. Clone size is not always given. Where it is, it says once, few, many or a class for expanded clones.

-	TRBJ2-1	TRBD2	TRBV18	TGTGCCAGCTCACATGAGGGACTAGCGGGGCCCAATGAGCAGTTCTTC	CASSHEGLAGPNEQFF
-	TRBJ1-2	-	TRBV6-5	TGTGCCAGCAGGTTGGACAGAGCTAACTATGGCTACACCTTC	CASRLDRANYGYTF
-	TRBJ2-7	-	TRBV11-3	TGTGCCAGCAGCTCGGACCGATTAAAATCCTACGAGCAGTACTTC	CASSSDRLKSYEQYF
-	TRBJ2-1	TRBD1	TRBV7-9	TGTGCCAGCAGGCCAGACAGGGGCTTGCATGAGCAGTTCTTC	CASRPDRGLHEQFF
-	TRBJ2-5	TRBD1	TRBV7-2	TGTGCCAGCAGCAGACAGGGACAAGAGACCCAGTACTTC	CASSRQGQETQYF
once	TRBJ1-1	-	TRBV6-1	TGTGCCAGCAGTGCTTGGGGCAGCGTCGGGAACACTGAAGCTTTCTTT	CASSAWGSVGNTEAFF
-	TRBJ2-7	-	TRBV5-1	TGCGCCAGCAGCCCCTTGAGCGGAGCCTCCTACGAGCAGTACTTC	CASSPLSGASYEQYF
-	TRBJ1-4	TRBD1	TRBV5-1	TGCGCCAGCAGTAGGACAGGGGAAAATGAAAAACTGTTTTTT	CASSRTGENEKLFF
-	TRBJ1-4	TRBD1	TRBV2	TGTGCCAGCAGTCAGGGGGCGGGGGAAAAACTGTTTTTT	CASSQGAGEKLFF
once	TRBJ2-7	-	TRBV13	TGTGCCAGCAGCTCCAGGGCCTCCTACGAGCAGTACTTC	CASSSRASYEQYF
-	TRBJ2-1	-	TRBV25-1	TGTGCCAGCAGTGAATACCCAGGGGAGCAGTTCTTC	CASSEYPGEQFF
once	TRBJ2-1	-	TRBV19	TGTGCCAGTAGTCGGCAGCCCAATGAGCAGTTCTTC	CASSRQPNEQFF
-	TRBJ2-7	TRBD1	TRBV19	TGTGCCAGTAGTCAATCCGGGACAGGGTCCTACGAGCAGTACTTC	CASSQSGTGSYEQYF
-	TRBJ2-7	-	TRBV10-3	TGTGCCATCAGGACGGACAGATCCAACTACGAGCAGTACTTC	CAIRTDRSNYEQYF